The clone carrying this T cell receptor beta chain occurred once. This sample stems from a study of blood T cell repertoires in COVID-19. Using immunoSEQ multiplex PCR, the repertoire was profiled, and TCRdb retains in-frame clones only, with some absent. This sample has fewer than 65,000 clones, with 75% to 85% found just once. CDR3 length: 15 amino acids. The V and J ends lost 5 bases and 1 base, in that order; junction bases with no gene match: 5. CDR1 and CDR2 from the germline V gene are LNHDA and SQIVND (reference sequence). Specimen: peripheral blood. The V and J genes are TRBV19 and TRBJ2-5, with TRBD1 matching 9 bases. This clonotype was obtained from a human donor in a cohort sampled during active COVID-19. DNA of the CDR3: TGTGCCAGTAGTGAGACAGGGGGACCCCAAGAGACCCAGTACTTC. Its protein is CASSETGGPQETQYF.